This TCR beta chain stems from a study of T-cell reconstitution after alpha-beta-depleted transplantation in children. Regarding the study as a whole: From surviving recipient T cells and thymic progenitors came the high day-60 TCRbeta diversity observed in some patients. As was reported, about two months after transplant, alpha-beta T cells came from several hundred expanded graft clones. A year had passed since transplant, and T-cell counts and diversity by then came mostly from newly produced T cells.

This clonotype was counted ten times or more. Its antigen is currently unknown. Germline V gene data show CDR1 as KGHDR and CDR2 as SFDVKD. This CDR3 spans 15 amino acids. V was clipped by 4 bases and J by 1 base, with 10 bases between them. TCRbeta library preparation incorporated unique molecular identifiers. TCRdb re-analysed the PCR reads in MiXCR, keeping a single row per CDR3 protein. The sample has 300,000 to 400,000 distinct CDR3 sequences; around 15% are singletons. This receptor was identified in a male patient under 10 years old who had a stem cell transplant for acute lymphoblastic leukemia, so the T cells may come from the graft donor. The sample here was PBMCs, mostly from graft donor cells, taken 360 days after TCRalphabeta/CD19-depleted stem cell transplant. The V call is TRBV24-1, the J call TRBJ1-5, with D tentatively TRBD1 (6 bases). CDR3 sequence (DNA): TGTGCCACCAGTGAAAGCGACAGGAGCAATCAGCCCCAGCATTTT. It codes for CATSESDRSNQPQHF.